One TCR beta chain is described in this entry. Its antigen specificity is not known. The sample holds no much larger clone one base away, and base qualities are not on file. V sheds 6 bases and J sheds 3 bases, leaving 14 bases between their ends. Per the germline V gene, MNHEY is the CDR1 and SVGAGI is the CDR2. From cysteine to phenylalanine, the CDR3 is 15 amino acids long. Just CDR3 DNA is preserved here, 45 bases in frame from base 1. The source of the sample is a study of long-term antiretroviral therapy in people with HIV (dated 2022 in TCRdb). Concerning the study at large: The earliest samples were collected about a decade before the 2015 WHO recommendation for immediate ART, when ART was typically delayed until CD4 counts fell. A total of approximately 200 cryopreserved PBMC samples came from a few dozen adults with confirmed HIV infection and were collected serially over a mean of roughly six years (range 1-12). No cross-contamination during QIAcube processing was seen in test extractions of a monoclonal T-cell line run alongside 30 or so polyclonal samples. Eleven of the 30 participants with HIV were female. A retrospective serial study tested whether changes in peripheral blood TRB repertoire composition and diversity were associated with ART initiation and durable HIV suppression.

Overall results and qualifications from the work: A significant increase in TRB diversity was found to be associated with ART initiation, although TRB diversity was observed to remain significantly below that of transplant donor controls even after long-term ART. Limited PBMC availability meant only the TCR beta chain was sequenced, without alpha chain pairing. At every time point, the repertoire was dominated by expanded TRB clones first identified before ART initiation, although this dominance fluctuated and, in many PLHIV, declined after ART. Compared with controls, HIV repertoires had narrower CDR3 length ranges, and the network structure pointed to an antigen-experienced repertoire that shifted only slightly toward naive after ART. Because cell numbers in pre-ART samples were limited, unsorted PBMC were profiled instead of sorted CD4+ and CD8+ T cells. Inferences about post-ART repertoire changes are limited because no data were available on ART adherence, viral resistance or therapy changes. The samples were dated from about 2004 to 2017, and the ART regimens that were used may be less effective than current ART regimens.

Participants were included only if at least one PBMC sample before ART initiation and at least two post-ART samples were available. Treatment was received in the United States of America by all participants with HIV. Before DNA extraction, cryopreserved samples of about 0.95-10 million PBMC were thawed and washed. At the time of the earliest PBMC sample, participants with HIV were aged between about 20 and 60 years. PBMC samples were contributed by each participant from 1-4 timepoints before ART initiation and 2-8 timepoints after ART initiation, with a median of 7 samples. For every participant, serial HIV viral load, CD4+ T-cell count, ART history and demographic data were obtained. A Qiagen kit on a QIAcube was used to extract genomic DNA from unsorted PBMC, with samples processed in batches of 12. The immunoSEQ hsTCRB v3.0 assay was used at survey level resolution for TRB variable region sequencing. TRB sequencing targeted a depth of about 35,000-50,000 T-cell genomes per sample. Pooled TRB libraries were sequenced on an Illumina MiSeq with a v3 150-cycle kit. In the original analysis: Analysis of repertoires was carried out in R inside a reproducible Nextflow workflow spanning QC, data transformation and analysis. LymphoSeq2, an R package for exploring AIRR-Seq data, was used to implement the custom analyses. A handful of samples that produced fewer than 5000 total TRB sequences were removed, so 188 HIV repertoires were analyzed. Among the roughly 190 retained HIV repertoires, 55 to 65 were collected before ART initiation and 120 to 140 after ART initiation. Repertoires were downsampled to 5000 TRB nucleotide sequences, with summary statistics averaged over 100 downsampling iterations. TRB sequences were retained for analysis only if CDR3 regions of at least seven amino acids were present. Diversity was assessed using a clonality score derived from Shannon entropy and using the Gini coefficient. In repertoire networks, the top 5000 CDR3 amino acid sequences were linked whenever an edit distance of one separated two sequences. GLIPH2 predicted antigen specificity groups and MHC restriction for TRB CDR3 amino acid sequences. To flag known associations with CMV, EBV, HIV or tissue antigens, CDR3 amino acid sequences were compared against VDJdb and McPAS-TCR. Pre-ART, post-ART and control groups were compared with Wilcoxon signed-rank tests and Holm-Bonferroni correction. TCRdb carries this immuneACCESS record with in-frame sequences only. Its versions omit some clonotypes, under half of them owing to an unresolved V gene in the studies checked, with the rest unexplained. V and J calls and clone size are copied from that table; D and trimming were computed from the DNA. For this sample there are more than 25,000 clones; just over 90% appear just once. The ten top clones hold around 4.2% of the sample.

The source is a man aged 18 to 35 with HIV. This sample comprised unsorted PBMCs, obtained 3.1 years after starting antiretroviral therapy. The rearrangement joined TRBV6-5 to TRBJ1-4, and TRBD1 may be the D gene, going by 6 matching bases. The CDR3 sequence is CASSYGGGPNEKLFF. At the DNA level, the sequence is TGTGCCAGCAGCTACGGGGGGGGCCCTAATGAAAAACTGTTTTTT.